This TCR beta chain stems from a study of pediatric ulcerative colitis. Study-wide findings and caveats: Substantially fewer templates came from a couple of patients' blood samples.

Concerning this clone itself: The antigen remains undetermined.

The rectum was sampled with one to two pinch biopsies at colonoscopy. Ulcerative colitis patients received no immunosuppressive medication before the diagnostic colonoscopy. Measured with immunoSEQ multiplex PCR; TCRdb has only the in-frame clones, and not every one. The sample holds some 25,000 clones; more than 65% are singletons and the top ten take under 10%. The CDR3 runs 13 residues. Germline values: CDR1 SGHDN, CDR2 FVKESK. Trimming cost V 4 bases and J 5 bases; bases outside gene matches: 4. This TCR came from a boy aged 5-17 years with severe ulcerative colitis. Sample: gut tissue. This sequence joins TRBV14 and TRBJ1-2; TRBD1 aligns across 7 bases. The CDR3 bases are TGTGCCAGCAGCCGGCGACAGGGATATGGCTACACCTTC. Translated, it gives CASSRRQGYGYTF.